The text below deals with one T cell receptor (beta chain). No antigen is known for it. Using immunoSEQ multiplex PCR, the repertoire was profiled, and TCRdb retains in-frame clones only, with some absent. The sample contains tens of thousands of clones, roughly 97% of which appear only once. This specimen comes from a study of human thymus T cells. V shed 1 base, J shed 2 bases, and the junction held 14 bases outside the gene matches. CDR1 and CDR2 (germline): LNHNV, YYDKDF (reference sequence). The CDR3 covers 20 residues. Study-level points and caveats: Related research has reported that thymic repertoires overlap highly among unrelated individuals. V and J gene usage appeared biased in thymic and blood repertoires.

Thymic tissue was derived from resections collected during corrective heart surgery. Corrective surgery for congenital heart defects was being performed on the healthy Finnish infants who served as donors. The chain employs TRBV15 and TRBJ2-6, with TRBD1 identical over 7 bases. This clonotype originated in a boy under three years old with a congenital heart defect but otherwise immunologically healthy. The material sequenced was thymus tissue. CDR3 in amino acids: CATSRASTGIGVAGANVLTF. The CDR3 DNA reads TGTGCCACCAGCAGAGCCTCGACAGGGATTGGGGTGGCTGGGGCCAACGTCCTGACTTTC.